The clone carrying this T cell receptor beta chain was detected a few times. What it recognizes is unknown. All donors provided no fewer than one pre-ART and no fewer than two post-ART PBMC samples. This sample was included in a study of long-term antiretroviral therapy in people with HIV. Study context: The earliest specimens came about a decade ahead of the 2015 immediate-ART recommendation. Notes on the study in general: Pre-ART clonal expansion yielded clones that dominated the repertoire at all time points. Compared with controls, HIV repertoires showed narrower CDR3 length ranges.

With survey level as its setting, the immunoSEQ assay was v3.0. Measured with immunoSEQ multiplex PCR; TCRdb has only the in-frame clones, and not every one. The table has 30,000 or so clones, approximately 74% seen once; the top ten hold 3.4%. V was clipped by 4 bases and J by 1 base, with 7 bases between them. The germline V gene has CDR1 MNHEY and CDR2 SMNVEV (reference sequence). The CDR3 has 13 amino acids. The chain joins TRBV27 to TRBJ1-1; D ambiguous. The sequencing here drew on unsorted PBMCs, taken 3 years after starting antiretroviral therapy. This TCR was recovered from a man aged 45-65 years with HIV. The CDR3 region has the DNA TGTGCCAGCAGTTCCTATGGGAACACTGAAGCTTTCTTT. Residues: CASSSYGNTEAFF.